The rows below give T cell receptor beta chains drawn from one sample of a study of cytomegalovirus exposure and HLA in healthy donors. The table came from immunoSEQ multiplex PCR; TCRdb's copy has only in-frame clones and leaves some out. The table has roughly 180,000 clones, about 80% seen once. The material sequenced was PBMCs. The source of these receptors is a woman under 40 in good health and CMV-seropositive. Both conserved end residues are trimmed from each CDR3.

v_call | cdr3_aa
TRBV4-1 | ASSQVAPGFESNQPQH
TRBV7-2 | ASSLRPGLNRDTQY
TRBV5-1 | ASRLDSYEQY
TRBV23-1 | ASSQWGLAGVIHEQY
TRBV18 | ASSPGTATEYGYT
TRBV29-1 | SVEDGRGRGYT
TRBV18 | ASSPRTAGDEQY
TRBV7-8 | ASGTSGLNEQF
TRBV30 | AWSFRVTEAF
TRBV5-6 | ASSDDGTSSFHEQY
TRBV27 | ASSAGFSGNTIY
TRBV5-6 | ASSRGLVGLYEQY
TRBV5-8 | ASSRGTTDTQY
TRBV6-5 | ATRAGQETQY
TRBV5-1 | ASSQGLQGAHEQF
TRBV19 | ASSIRGPGSSGNTIY
TRBV28 | ASSLNRGHYGYT
TRBV4-1 | ASSQENFYEQY
TRBV30 | AWSEGTTGELF
TRBV2 | ASSARVYGYT
TRBV6-1 | ASSEGTGFYEQY
TRBV10-2 | ASREGGQADNEQF
TRBV4-1 | ASSPGDSQYEQY
TRBV28 | ASSSPRTGYTEAF
TRBV5-5 | ASSPYDGLYEQY
TRBV5-1 | ASSLTGYTDTQY
TRBV11-3 | ASSSGTGDGNEKLF
TRBV28 | ASRTGTENTEAF
TRBV27 | ARTIVSYRERSYEQY
TRBV6-5 | ASSRDRGTNEKLF
TRBV11-2 | ASSPVGGREMGETQY
TRBV15 | ATSSRRGNSYT
TRBV28 | ASSFKGGESDTEAF
TRBV19 | ASSIDGTQDNEQF
TRBV10-1 | ASSDKARGNTEAF
TRBV28 | ASSFPPYEQY
TRBV7-7 | ASSLSLNTGELF